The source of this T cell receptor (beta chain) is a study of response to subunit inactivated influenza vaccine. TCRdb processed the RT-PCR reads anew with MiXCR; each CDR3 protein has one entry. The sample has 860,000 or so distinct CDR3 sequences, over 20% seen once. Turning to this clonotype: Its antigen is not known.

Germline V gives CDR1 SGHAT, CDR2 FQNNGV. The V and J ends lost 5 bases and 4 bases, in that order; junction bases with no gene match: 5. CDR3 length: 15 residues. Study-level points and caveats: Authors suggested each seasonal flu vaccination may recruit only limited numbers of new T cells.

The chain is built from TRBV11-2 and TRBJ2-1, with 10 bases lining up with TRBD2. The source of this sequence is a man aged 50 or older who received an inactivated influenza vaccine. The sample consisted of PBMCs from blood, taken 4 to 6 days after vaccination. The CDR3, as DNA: TGTGCCAGCAGCGGTAGCGGGGGGACATACAATGAGCAGTTCTTC. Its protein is CASSGSGGTYNEQFF.